This TCR beta chain was identified during a study of blood T cells in healthy people across ages (dated by TCRdb to between 2015 and 2017). Background for the entire study: In model experiments, template switching captured about one uniquely barcoded TCR beta cDNA molecule for every two T cells. Age-related changes in TCR beta repertoire diversity were measured in the study by deep sequencing normalized with unique cDNA molecular identifiers. Donors were grouped into four age groups: young (average 16 years), middle-aged (roughly 38), aged (around 62) and long-lived (approximately 81). To avoid experimental bias, donors of different ages were randomly spread across the sequencing lanes. The study analyzed two additional independent replicas of 1 million unique cDNA reads from the same blood draw for two donors, one aged 18 to 30 and one aged 80 or older.

Overall study results and their limits: Estimates of total diversity based on one million sequenced T cells were regarded as lower bounds and as underestimates. Observed TCR beta diversity per million T cells fell roughly linearly with age, and a significant reduction was already apparent by age about 36. Compared with the aged group, the long-lived group had more naive CD4+ T cells, fewer expanded clones and increased TCR diversity, suggesting age selection. The CMV infection status of donors was not known, potentially confounding age-related changes in expanded clonotypes. There was a strong correlation between observed TCR beta diversity and the percentage of naive T cells measured by flow cytometry. Conclusive comparison of naive and antigen-experienced compartments was prevented by the profiling of bulk unsorted PBMCs.

Comment on this clonotype: The antigen this receptor binds is unknown. Base qualities were left out, and no much larger clone turns up one base away.

From cysteine to phenylalanine, the CDR3 is 14 amino acids long. The retained sequence is limited to the CDR3, 42 bases, with the frame set at the first base. V is clipped by 4 bases and J by 5 bases, and the sequence between their germline boundaries is 14 bases long. From a lookup of the germline V gene, CDR1 and CDR2 are MDHEN and SYDVKM. Systemically healthy Caucasian individuals from Russia, 39 in total and aged 6 to 90 years, were included as donors. Each donor gave about 9.7 milliliters of peripheral blood, drawn into EDTA-treated Vacutainer tubes. PBMCs were isolated by Ficoll-Paque density-gradient centrifugation, with at least 6 million obtained per sample. Total RNA, at least 6 micrograms per sample, was extracted from PBMCs with Trizol reagent. For every donor, an aliquot of PBMCs went through flow cytometry to measure the percentages of naive CD45RAhigh/CD27high T cells. Library prep was done by 5' RACE. Sequenced using an Illumina HiSeq 2500. The second PCR ran for about 6 to 12 cycles and used a J-beta primer mix along with a sample-barcoded 5' primer. A unique molecular identifier was introduced onto each TCR beta cDNA molecule by a template-switch 5' adaptor carrying 12 random nucleotides. At least 2.5 million CDR3-containing paired-end reads were obtained from each sample. All of the RNA was converted into first-strand cDNA using the Mint cDNA synthesis kit, with a TRBC-specific oligonucleotide serving as the primer. Following uracil-DNA glycosylase treatment, all cDNA underwent a first 18-cycle PCR with the universal primers M1SS and BC2_uni_R. The source study handled its data this way. For normalization, 1 million high-quality reads, each with a distinct molecular identifier, were randomly selected from each sample. Instead of being binned into consensus sequences, reads that shared molecular identifiers were thrown out. MiTCR, set to a Q25 quality threshold and the strictest error-elimination algorithm, was used for CDR3 identification, clonotype clustering and error correction. Lower-bound total TCR beta diversity was estimated with a nonparametric unseen species model using Euler transformation. The public reads were quality trimmed at Q25 with fastp and then assembled into clones with MiXCR by TCRdb, keeping productive beta chains. Rows matching on CDR3 protein sequence are summarized as one entry with the most common DNA and genes. TCRdb's processing, not the authors', yielded these V and J calls. For this sample the table gives under 1,000,000 distinct CDR3 sequences, of which around 50% were detected only once. Roughly 18% of the sample comes from the top ten.

The clonotype originates from a man older than 75 in good health. Recombination linked TRBV28 to TRBJ1-1; a weak D assignment points to TRBD1 (6 bases agree). The material sequenced was blood. The CDR3 here reads CASSSRDRRTEAFF. The DNA sequence follows: TGTGCCAGCAGTTCACGCGACAGGAGGACTGAAGCTTTCTTT.